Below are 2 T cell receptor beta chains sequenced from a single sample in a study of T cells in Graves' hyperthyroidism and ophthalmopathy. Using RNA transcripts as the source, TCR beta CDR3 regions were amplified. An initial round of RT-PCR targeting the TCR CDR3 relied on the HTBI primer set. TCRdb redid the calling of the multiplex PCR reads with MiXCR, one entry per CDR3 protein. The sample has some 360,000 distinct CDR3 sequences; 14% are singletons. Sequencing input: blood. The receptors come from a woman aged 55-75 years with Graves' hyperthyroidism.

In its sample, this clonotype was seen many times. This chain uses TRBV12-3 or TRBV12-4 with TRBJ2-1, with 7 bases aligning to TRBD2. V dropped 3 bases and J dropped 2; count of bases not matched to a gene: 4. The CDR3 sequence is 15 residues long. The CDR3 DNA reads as TGTGCCAGCAGTTTGGGGGGGGGGGCCTACAATGAGCAGTTCTTC. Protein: CASSLGGGAYNEQFF.

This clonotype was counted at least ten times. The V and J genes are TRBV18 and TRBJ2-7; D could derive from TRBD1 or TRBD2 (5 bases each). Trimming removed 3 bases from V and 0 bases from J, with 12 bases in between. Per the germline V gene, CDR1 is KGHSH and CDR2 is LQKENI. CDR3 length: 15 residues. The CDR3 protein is CASSPGTGSSYEQYF. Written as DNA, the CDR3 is TGTGCCAGCTCACCGGGGACGGGAAGCTCCTACGAGCAGTACTTC.